The 11 T cell receptor beta chains given below trace back to one sample, sequenced in a study of OX40 agonist ivuxolimab in advanced cancers. TCRdb's table, derived via immunoSEQ multiplex PCR, lists solely in-frame clones and lacks some. The table lists some 60,000 clones, approximately 89% of them singletons. Material: CD4+ or CD8+ T cells sorted from blood, obtained in a trial of the OX40 agonist ivuxolimab. The receptors stem from an adult with an advanced solid tumor such as melanoma, head and neck, liver or kidney cancer.

The CDR3 DNA follows: TGTGCCAGCAGACCCGCAAGGGCTCTCAGCACAGATACGCAGTATTTT. The encoded protein is CASRPARALSTDTQYF. V usage is TRBV11-1 and J usage is TRBJ2-3, with D uncertain. CDR1 is SGHAT, CDR2 FQDESV, per germline (reference sequence). CDR3 size: 16 residues. V was trimmed by 6 bases and J by 0 bases, leaving 16 bases between them.

V and J are TRBV7-9 and TRBJ2-7; 10 bases line up with TRBD1. J was trimmed by 6 bases and V by 5 bases; bases with no gene match: 4. Germline V gene data show CDR1 as SEHNR and CDR2 as FQNEAQ (reference sequence). CDR3 size: 13 residues. CDR3 sequence: CASSRTGGSEQYF. For the CDR3, the DNA is TGTGCCAGCAGCCGGACAGGGGGAAGCGAGCAGTACTTC.

The count of this clone is one. This rearrangement joins TRBV6-1 to TRBJ2-2; D gene unclear. The CDR3 covers 15 residues. The V end was cut by 0 bases, the J end by 7 bases, with 12 bases between. Germline V gene sequence: CDR1 MNHNS, CDR2 SASEGT. In DNA, the CDR3 is TGTGCCAGCAGTGAAGCGGGCCCTCGTAACGGGGAGCTGTTTTTT. As protein: CASSEAGPRNGELFF.

The chain carries TRBV7-8 and TRBJ2-5, with 11 bases that match TRBD2. Looked up from germline, CDR1 is SGHVS and CDR2 is FQNEAQ. V trimming: 0 bases; J trimming: 7 bases; junction bases outside the gene matches: 10. The CDR3 extends over 17 amino acids. This CDR3 is CASSLALAGGPLGTQYF. In nucleotides, the CDR3 is TGTGCCAGCAGCTTAGCCCTAGCGGGAGGTCCCCTGGGGACCCAGTACTTC.

This clone was recorded only once. V gene TRBV7-2 combines with J gene TRBJ2-2, with a possible D match to TRBD2 (6 bases). There are 15 residues in the CDR3. Germline V lookup: CDR1 SGHTA, CDR2 FQGNSA. V lost 5 bases, J lost 2 bases, and 12 bases lay in between. CDR3 DNA: TGTGCCAGCAGCATGGGGGGTGCCAACACCGGGGAGCTGTTTTTT. Protein product: CASSMGGANTGELFF.

J is TRBJ1-3 and V is TRBV5-1; D not certain. V lost 4 bases and J lost 3, with 11 bases in between. CDR3 length equals 14 residues. The germline CDR1 and CDR2 sequences are SGHRS and YFSETQ. CDR3 sequence (DNA): TGCGCCAGCAGCCCCGAACGGGGTGGAAACACCATATATTTT. It translates to CASSPERGGNTIYF.

V is TRBV10-3 and J is TRBJ2-7, with 7 bases matching TRBD2. Trimming cost V 10 bases and J 3 bases; bases outside gene matches: 9. Germline V lookup: CDR1 ENHRY, CDR2 SYGVKD. This CDR3 is 13 amino acids long. CDR3: CATGEGRDYEQYF. DNA of the CDR3: TGTGCCACGGGGGAGGGACGGGACTACGAGCAGTACTTC.

The chain links TRBV7-3 to TRBJ2-3; no clear D. The CDR3 runs to 13 residues. The germline V gene encodes CDR1 SGHTA and CDR2 FQGTGA. The V end was cut by 4 bases, the J end by 9 bases, with 14 bases between. The CDR3 DNA sequence: TGTGCCAGCAGCTCCCAAAGAGAGCCCACGCAGTATTTT. Translated: CASSSQREPTQYF.

V gene TRBV2 combines with J gene TRBJ2-1; a possible D gene is TRBD1 (6 bases). Trimming pared 3 bases from V and 14 bases from J, leaving 11 bases between. This CDR3 spans 11 amino acids. Germline V CDR1 and CDR2: SNHLY, FYNNEI. In DNA form, the CDR3 reads TGTGCCAGCAGTGAGTGGACAGACGAGTTCTTC. It is translated as CASSEWTDEFF.

The chain combines TRBV5-1 with TRBJ1-1; unclear D gene. CDR3 length: 15 residues. Looked up from germline, CDR1 is SGHRS and CDR2 is YFSETQ. Deletions cut 1 base from V and 0 bases from J, with 10 bases between. The CDR3 region is CASSLTVSMNTEAFF. For the CDR3, the DNA is TGCGCCAGCAGCTTGACGGTGTCCATGAACACTGAAGCTTTCTTT.

V is TRBV6-6 and J is TRBJ2-2; perhaps TRBD1 as D (5 bases). Deletions cut 8 bases from V and 1 base from J, with 11 bases between. The germline V gene encodes CDR1 MNHNY and CDR2 SVGAGI (reference sequence). The CDR3 is made up of 14 amino acids. The CDR3 nucleotides are TGTGCCAGCCGGCCAACAGGGAACACCGGGGAGCTGTTTTTT. Translating it yields CASRPTGNTGELFF.